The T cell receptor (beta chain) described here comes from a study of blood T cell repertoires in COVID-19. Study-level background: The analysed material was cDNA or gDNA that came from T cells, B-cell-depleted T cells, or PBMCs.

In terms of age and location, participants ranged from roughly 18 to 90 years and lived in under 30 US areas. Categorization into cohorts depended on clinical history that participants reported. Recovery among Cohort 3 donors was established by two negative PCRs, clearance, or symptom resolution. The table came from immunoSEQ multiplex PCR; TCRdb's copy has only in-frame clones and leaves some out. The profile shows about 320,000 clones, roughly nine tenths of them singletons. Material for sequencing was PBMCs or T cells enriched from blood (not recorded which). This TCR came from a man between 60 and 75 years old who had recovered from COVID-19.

The CDR3 region is CAILLTGNSNQPQHF. CDR3 bases: TGTGCCATCCTCCTTACAGGGAATAGCAATCAGCCCCAGCATTTT. The gene calls are TRBV6-5 and TRBJ1-5, with D possibly being TRBD1 (6 bases). Germline V gives CDR1 MNHEY, CDR2 SVGAGI. The CDR3 is made up of 15 amino acids. Trimming pared 10 bases from V and 0 bases from J, leaving 16 bases between.